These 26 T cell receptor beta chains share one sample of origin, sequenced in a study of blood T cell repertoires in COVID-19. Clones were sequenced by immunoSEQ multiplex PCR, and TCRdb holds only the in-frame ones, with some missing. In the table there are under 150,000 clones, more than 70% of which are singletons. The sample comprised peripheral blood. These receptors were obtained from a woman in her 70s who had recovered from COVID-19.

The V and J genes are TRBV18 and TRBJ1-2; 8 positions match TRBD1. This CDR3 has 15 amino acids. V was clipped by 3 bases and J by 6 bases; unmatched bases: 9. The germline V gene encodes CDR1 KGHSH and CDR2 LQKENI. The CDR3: CASSPDRGQLNGYTF. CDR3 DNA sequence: TGTGCCAGCTCACCCGACAGGGGCCAACTAAATGGCTACACCTTC.

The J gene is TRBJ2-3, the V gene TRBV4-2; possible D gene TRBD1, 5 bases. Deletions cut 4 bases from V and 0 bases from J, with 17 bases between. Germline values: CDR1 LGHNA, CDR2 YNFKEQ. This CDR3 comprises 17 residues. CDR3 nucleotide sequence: TGTGCCAGCAGCCCGGCGGCAGGGATAACGAGCACAGATACGCAGTATTTT. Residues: CASSPAAGITSTDTQYF.

The CDR3 region has the DNA TGTGCCTGGAGTGTAGGGACAGCCAACGTCCTGACTTTC. Translation: CAWSVGTANVLTF. This chain connects TRBV30 to TRBJ2-6; D perhaps matches TRBD1 (6 bases). Per the germline V gene, CDR1 is GTSNPN and CDR2 is SVGIG (reference sequence). Trimming removed 0 bases from V and 7 bases from J, with 7 bases in between. This CDR3 spans 13 amino acids. The full variable domain, in which reference TRBV30 and TRBJ2-6 provide the parts outside the CDR3, is SQTIHQWPATLVQPVGSPLSLECTVEGTSNPNLYWYRQAAGRGLQLLFYSVGIGQISSEVPQNLSASRPQDRQFILSSKKLLLSDSGFYLCAWSVGTANVLTFGAGSRLTVL.

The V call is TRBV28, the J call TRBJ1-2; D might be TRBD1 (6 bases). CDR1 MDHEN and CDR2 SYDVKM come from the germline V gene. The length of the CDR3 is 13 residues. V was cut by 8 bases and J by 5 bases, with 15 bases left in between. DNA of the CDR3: TGTGCCAGCCTCCGGCTTCAGGGGTATGGCTACACCTTC. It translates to CASLRLQGYGYTF.

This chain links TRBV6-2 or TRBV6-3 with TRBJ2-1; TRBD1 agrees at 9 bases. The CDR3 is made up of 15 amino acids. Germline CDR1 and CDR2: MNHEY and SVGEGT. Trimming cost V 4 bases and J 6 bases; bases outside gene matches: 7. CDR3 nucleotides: TGTGCCAGCAGTTTACAGGGGGCACTACTCAATGAGCAGTTCTTC. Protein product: CASSLQGALLNEQFF.

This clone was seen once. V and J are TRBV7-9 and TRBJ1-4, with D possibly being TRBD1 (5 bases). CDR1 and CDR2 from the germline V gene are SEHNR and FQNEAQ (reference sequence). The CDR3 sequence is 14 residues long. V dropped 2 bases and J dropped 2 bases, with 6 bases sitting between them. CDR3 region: CASSLKGTNEKLFF. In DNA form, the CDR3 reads TGTGCCAGCAGCTTAAAGGGGACTAATGAAAAACTGTTTTTT. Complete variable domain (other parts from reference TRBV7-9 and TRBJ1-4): DTGVSQNPRHKITKRGQNVTFRCDPISEHNRLYWYRQTLGQGPEFLTYFQNEAQLEKSRLLSDRFSAERPKGSFSTLEIQRTEQGDSAMYLCASSLKGTNEKLFFGSGTQLSVL.

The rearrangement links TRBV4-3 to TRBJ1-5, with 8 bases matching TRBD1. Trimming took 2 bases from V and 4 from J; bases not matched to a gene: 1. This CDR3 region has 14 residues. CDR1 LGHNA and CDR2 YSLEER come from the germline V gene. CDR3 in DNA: TGCGCCAGCAGCCAAAACAGGGGGAATCAGCCCCAGCATTTT. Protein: CASSQNRGNQPQHF.

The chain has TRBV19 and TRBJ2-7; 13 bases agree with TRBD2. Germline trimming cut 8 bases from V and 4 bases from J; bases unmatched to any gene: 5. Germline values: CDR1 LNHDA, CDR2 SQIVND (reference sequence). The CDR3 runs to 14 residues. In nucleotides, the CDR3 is TGTGCCAGTGCCCGGACTAGCGGGAGTTACGAGCAGTACTTC. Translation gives CASARTSGSYEQYF.

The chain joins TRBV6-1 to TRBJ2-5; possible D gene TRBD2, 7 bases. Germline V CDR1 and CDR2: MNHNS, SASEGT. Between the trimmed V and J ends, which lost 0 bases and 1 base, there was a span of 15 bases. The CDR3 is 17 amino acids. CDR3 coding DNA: TGTGCCAGCAGTGAAGCGCTGGGGGGGCCGACCCAAGAGACCCAGTACTTC. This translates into CASSEALGGPTQETQYF.

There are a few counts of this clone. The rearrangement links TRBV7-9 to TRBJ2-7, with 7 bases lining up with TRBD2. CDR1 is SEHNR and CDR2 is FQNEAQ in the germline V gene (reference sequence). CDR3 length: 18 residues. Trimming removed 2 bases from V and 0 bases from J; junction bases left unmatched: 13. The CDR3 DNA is TGTGCCAGCAGCTTAATAGGCCCCTCTAGCGGAAGCTCCTACGAGCAGTACTTC. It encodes CASSLIGPSSGSSYEQYF.

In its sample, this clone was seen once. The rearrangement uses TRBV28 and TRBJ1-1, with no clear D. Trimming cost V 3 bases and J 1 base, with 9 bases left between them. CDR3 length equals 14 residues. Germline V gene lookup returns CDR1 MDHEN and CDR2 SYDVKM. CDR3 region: CASSFGWANTEAFF. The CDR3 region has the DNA TGTGCCAGCAGTTTTGGTTGGGCGAACACTGAAGCTTTCTTT.

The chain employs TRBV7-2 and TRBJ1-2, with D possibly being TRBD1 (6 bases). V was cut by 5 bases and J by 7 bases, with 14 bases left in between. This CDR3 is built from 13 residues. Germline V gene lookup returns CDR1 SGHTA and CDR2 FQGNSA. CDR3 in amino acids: CASSPQGYSGYTF. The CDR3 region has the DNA TGTGCCAGCAGCCCTCAGGGGTATTCTGGCTACACCTTC.

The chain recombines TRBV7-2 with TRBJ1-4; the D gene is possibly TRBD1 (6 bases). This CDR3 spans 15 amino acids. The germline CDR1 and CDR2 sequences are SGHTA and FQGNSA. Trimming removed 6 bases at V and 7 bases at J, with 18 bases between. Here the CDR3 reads CASSPAGGGGEKLFF. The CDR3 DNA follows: TGTGCCAGCAGTCCCGCGGGGGGCGGAGGTGAAAAACTGTTTTTT.

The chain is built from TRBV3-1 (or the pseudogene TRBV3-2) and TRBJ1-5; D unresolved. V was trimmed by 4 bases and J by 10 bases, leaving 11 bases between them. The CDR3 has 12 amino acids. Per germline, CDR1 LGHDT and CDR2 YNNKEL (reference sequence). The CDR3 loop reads CASSPWEGPQHF. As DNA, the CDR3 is TGTGCCAGCAGCCCTTGGGAGGGTCCCCAGCATTTT.

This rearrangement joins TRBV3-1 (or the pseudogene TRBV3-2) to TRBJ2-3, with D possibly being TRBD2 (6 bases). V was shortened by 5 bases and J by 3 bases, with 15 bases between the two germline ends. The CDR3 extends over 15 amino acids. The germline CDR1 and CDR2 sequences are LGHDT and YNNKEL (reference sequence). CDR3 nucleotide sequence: TGTGCCAGCAGCGGCGGGGTCTTTTCGACAGATACGCAGTATTTT. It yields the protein CASSGGVFSTDTQYF.

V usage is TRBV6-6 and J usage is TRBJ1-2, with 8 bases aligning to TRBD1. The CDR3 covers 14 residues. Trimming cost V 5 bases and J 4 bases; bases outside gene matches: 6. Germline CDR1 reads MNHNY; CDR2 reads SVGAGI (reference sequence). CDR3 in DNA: TGTGCCAGCAGTCCGGACAGGGTCCCCTATGGCTACACCTTC. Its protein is CASSPDRVPYGYTF.

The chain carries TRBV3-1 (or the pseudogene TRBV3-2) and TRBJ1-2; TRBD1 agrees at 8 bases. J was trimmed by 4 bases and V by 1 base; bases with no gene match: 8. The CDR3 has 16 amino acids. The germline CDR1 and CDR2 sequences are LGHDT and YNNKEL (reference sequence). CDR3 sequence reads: CASSQVPGQGIYGYTF. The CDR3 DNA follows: TGTGCCAGCAGCCAAGTTCCAGGACAGGGCATCTATGGCTACACCTTC.

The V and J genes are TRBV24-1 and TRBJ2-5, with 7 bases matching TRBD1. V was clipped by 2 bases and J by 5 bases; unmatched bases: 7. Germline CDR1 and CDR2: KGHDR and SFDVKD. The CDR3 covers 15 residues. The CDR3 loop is CATSDSLRGQETQYF. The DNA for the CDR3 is TGTGCCACCAGTGATTCCCTCAGGGGACAGGAGACCCAGTACTTC.

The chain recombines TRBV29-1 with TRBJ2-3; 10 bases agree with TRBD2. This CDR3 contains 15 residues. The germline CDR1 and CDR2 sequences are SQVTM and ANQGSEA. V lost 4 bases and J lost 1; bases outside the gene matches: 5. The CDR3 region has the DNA TGCAGCGTTGGCAGGACTAGCGGTCGCACAGATACGCAGTATTTT. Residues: CSVGRTSGRTDTQYF.

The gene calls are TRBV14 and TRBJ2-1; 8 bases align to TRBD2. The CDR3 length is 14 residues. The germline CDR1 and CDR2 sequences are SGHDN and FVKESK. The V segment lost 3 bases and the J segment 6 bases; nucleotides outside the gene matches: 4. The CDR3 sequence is CASSQASGFNEQFF. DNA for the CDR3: TGTGCCAGCAGCCAGGCTAGCGGGTTCAATGAGCAGTTCTTC.

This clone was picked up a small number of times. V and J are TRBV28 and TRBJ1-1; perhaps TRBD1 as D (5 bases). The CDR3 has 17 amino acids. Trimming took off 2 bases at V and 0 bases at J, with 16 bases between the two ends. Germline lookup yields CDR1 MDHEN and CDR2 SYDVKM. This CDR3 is CASSLGGGLVMNTEAFF. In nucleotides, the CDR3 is TGTGCCAGCAGTTTAGGCGGGGGTTTGGTAATGAACACTGAAGCTTTCTTT.

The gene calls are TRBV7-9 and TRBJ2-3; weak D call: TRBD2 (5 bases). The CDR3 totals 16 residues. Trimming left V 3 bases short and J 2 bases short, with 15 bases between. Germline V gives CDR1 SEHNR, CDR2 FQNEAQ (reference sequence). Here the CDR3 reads CASSFRGGALTDTQYF. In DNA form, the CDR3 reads TGTGCCAGCAGCTTTCGGGGTGGCGCCCTCACAGATACGCAGTATTTT.

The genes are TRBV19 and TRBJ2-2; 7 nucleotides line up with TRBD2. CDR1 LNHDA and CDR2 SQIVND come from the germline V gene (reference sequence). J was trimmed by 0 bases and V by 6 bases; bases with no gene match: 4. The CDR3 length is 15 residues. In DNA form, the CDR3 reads TGTGCCAGTAGGTGGGCGGGGGCGAACACCGGGGAGCTGTTTTTT. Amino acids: CASRWAGANTGELFF.

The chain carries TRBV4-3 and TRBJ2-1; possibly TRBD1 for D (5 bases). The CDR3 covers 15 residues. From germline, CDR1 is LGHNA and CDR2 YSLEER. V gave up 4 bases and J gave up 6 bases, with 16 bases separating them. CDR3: CASSPVGAGRNEQFF. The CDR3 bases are TGCGCCAGCAGCCCAGTTGGGGCAGGGCGCAATGAGCAGTTCTTC.

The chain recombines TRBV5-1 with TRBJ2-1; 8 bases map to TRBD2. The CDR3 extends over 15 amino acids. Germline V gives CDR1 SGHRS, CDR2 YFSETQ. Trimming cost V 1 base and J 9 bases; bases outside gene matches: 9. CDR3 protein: CASSLIGLASGEQFF. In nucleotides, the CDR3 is TGCGCCAGCAGCTTGATAGGACTAGCAAGCGGTGAGCAGTTCTTC.

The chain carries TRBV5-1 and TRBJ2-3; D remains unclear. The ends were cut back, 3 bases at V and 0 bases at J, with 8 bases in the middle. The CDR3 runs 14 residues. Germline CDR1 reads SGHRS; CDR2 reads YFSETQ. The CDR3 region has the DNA TGCGCCAGCAGCTCCTCCAGAAGCACAGATACGCAGTATTTT. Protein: CASSSSRSTDTQYF.